The 18 T cell receptor beta chains below all came from one sample that was sequenced in a study of blood T cell repertoires in COVID-19. The assay was immunoSEQ multiplex PCR, and TCRdb's table has in-frame clones only and misses some. This sample has 120,000 to 150,000 clones; approximately 88% occur once, and the top ten carry about 1.2%. The material sequenced was PBMCs or T cells enriched from blood (not recorded which). The receptors derive from a woman aged 25 to 45 with acute COVID-19.

The genes are TRBV5-4 and TRBJ1-2; 7 positions agree with TRBD1. Losses at the gene ends were 0 bases for V and 3 bases for J; bases not matched to a gene: 5. The CDR3 is 15 amino acids. Germline CDR1 and CDR2: SGHNT and YYREEE (reference sequence). CDR3 DNA sequence: TGTGCCAGCAGCTTGGCTGCCAGGGGGGACTATGGCTACACCTTC. Encoded protein: CASSLAARGDYGYTF.

In DNA, the CDR3 is TGTGCCAGCAGTTCAACGGGAACTAATGAAAAACTGTTTTTT. As protein: CASSSTGTNEKLFF. This chain connects TRBV28 to TRBJ1-4; D ambiguous. CDR3 size: 14 residues. Germline CDR1 MDHEN, CDR2 SYDVKM. The V end was cut by 4 bases, the J end by 1 base, with 7 bases between. Full variable domain (outside the CDR3, taken from reference TRBV28 and TRBJ1-4): DVKVTQSSRYLVKRTGEKVFLECVQDMDHENMFWYRQDPGLGLRLIYFSYDVKMKEKGDIPEGYSVSREKKERFSLILESASTNQTSMYLCASSSTGTNEKLFFGSGTQLSVL.

A single count supports this clone. The chain employs TRBV7-2 and TRBJ2-1; D possibly corresponds to TRBD1 (6 bases). Germline lookup yields CDR1 SGHTA and CDR2 FQGNSA. The ends were cut back, 7 bases at V and 8 bases at J, with 15 bases in the middle. The CDR3 loop spans 13 amino acids. CDR3 sequence: CASILTGLDEQFF. The CDR3 DNA follows: TGTGCCAGCATTCTAACAGGGTTGGATGAGCAGTTCTTC.

The V and J genes are TRBV2 and TRBJ2-1; TRBD2 is a possible D gene (5 bases). V lost 6 bases to trimming and J lost 7 bases, with 13 bases between them. The CDR3 length is 13 residues. CDR1 and CDR2 from the germline V gene are SNHLY and FYNNEI. The chain's CDR3 is CASSPNPGNEQFF. As DNA, the CDR3 is TGTGCCAGCAGCCCAAACCCGGGGAATGAGCAGTTCTTC.

The J gene is TRBJ1-1, the V gene TRBV29-1; D is perhaps TRBD1 (5 bases). CDR1 and CDR2 from the germline V gene are SQVTM and ANQGSEA. The CDR3 totals 14 residues. V lost 4 bases to trimming and J lost 5 bases, with 17 bases between them. CDR3 amino acids: CSVVGGVPGTEAFF. The CDR3 DNA reads as TGCAGCGTTGTTGGGGGGGTCCCGGGTACTGAAGCTTTCTTT.

V and J are TRBV28 and TRBJ1-4; a possible D gene is TRBD1 (5 bases). Germline V CDR1 and CDR2: MDHEN, SYDVKM. V lost 2 bases and J 12 bases, leaving 10 bases between the germline ends. CDR3 size: 12 residues. CDR3 coding DNA: TGTGCCAGCAGTTTAGTCGGCAGGGAACTGTTTTTT. This codes for CASSLVGRELFF.

J is TRBJ2-5 and V is TRBV9, with TRBD2 matching over 8 bases. Germline CDR1 is SGDLS and CDR2 is YYNGEE. The ends lost 0 bases at V and 5 bases at J; junction bases unmatched: 9. The CDR3 contains 16 residues. The CDR3 is CASSVDDGRGRETQYF. The CDR3 DNA reads TGTGCCAGCAGCGTAGATGACGGGAGGGGTCGGGAGACCCAGTACTTC.

CDR3 in amino acids: CSASRDRGDYGYTF. The DNA of the CDR3 is TGCAGTGCTAGTAGGGACAGGGGGGACTATGGCTACACCTTC. This sequence joins TRBV20-1 and TRBJ1-2, with 11 bases matching TRBD1. The CDR3 extends over 14 amino acids. The germline CDR1 and CDR2 sequences are DFQATT and SNEGSKA (reference sequence). V lost 3 bases and J lost 3; bases outside the gene matches: 3.

The rearrangement links TRBV9 to TRBJ2-1; D is perhaps TRBD2 (5 bases). The CDR3 is 17 residues long. CDR1 is SGDLS, CDR2 YYNGEE, per germline. V was clipped by 0 bases and J by 9 bases, with 22 bases between them. CDR3 DNA sequence: TGTGCCAGCAGCGTAGCTACGAGGAGCGGACCATTTGGTGAGCAGTTCTTC. Its protein is CASSVATRSGPFGEQFF.

The chain carries TRBV3-1 (or the pseudogene TRBV3-2) and TRBJ1-1; D possibly corresponds to TRBD1 (5 bases). CDR3 size: 18 residues. CDR1 and CDR2 (germline): LGHDT, YNNKEL (reference sequence). Trimming removed 1 base at V and 1 base at J, with 19 bases between. The CDR3 DNA reads as TGTGCCAGCAGCCAAGGGTGGGCCAGCCGGACATCGAACACTGAAGCTTTCTTT. This sequence encodes CASSQGWASRTSNTEAFF.

J is TRBJ1-2 and V is TRBV7-9; D not certain. Between the trimmed V and J ends, which lost 7 bases and 7 bases, there was a span of 19 bases. CDR3 length equals 14 residues. CDR1 and CDR2 (germline): SEHNR, FQNEAQ (reference sequence). CDR3 sequence (DNA): TGTGCCAGCACCCCCCCGTTGGAGGGTAGTGGCTACACCTTC. Its translation: CASTPPLEGSGYTF.

The V and J genes are TRBV6-5 and TRBJ2-2; 8 positions agree with TRBD2. The germline V gene encodes CDR1 MNHEY and CDR2 SVGAGI. CDR3 length: 15 residues. J was trimmed by 3 bases and V by 6 bases; bases with no gene match: 6. CDR3 residues: CASSSAGVYTGELFF. The CDR3 DNA reads TGTGCCAGCAGCTCAGCGGGAGTGTACACCGGGGAGCTGTTTTTT.

This rearrangement joins TRBV28 to TRBJ2-5; TRBD2 agrees at 10 bases. The CDR3 contains 15 residues. Germline V gene sequence: CDR1 MDHEN, CDR2 SYDVKM. V trimming: 3 bases; J trimming: 4 bases; junction bases outside the gene matches: 5. This CDR3 reads CASSLVLAGVETQYF. CDR3 coding DNA: TGTGCCAGCAGTTTGGTCCTAGCGGGAGTAGAGACCCAGTACTTC.

This chain joins TRBV7-2 and TRBJ2-3; TRBD2 might be the D (7 bases). Germline values: CDR1 SGHTA, CDR2 FQGNSA. V lost 0 bases and J lost 6, with 16 bases in between. The CDR3 sequence is 16 residues long. Here the CDR3 reads CASSLAPGGTGDTQYF. CDR3 DNA: TGTGCCAGCAGCTTAGCGCCGGGGGGCACTGGGGATACGCAGTATTTT.

J is TRBJ1-5 and V is TRBV30, with TRBD1 matching over 7 bases. There are 14 residues in the CDR3. J lost 2 bases, V lost 6 bases, and 7 bases had no gene match. Germline V gives CDR1 GTSNPN, CDR2 SVGIG (reference sequence). CDR3 region: CACSTGPRNQPQHF. CDR3 nucleotide sequence: TGTGCCTGCTCGACAGGGCCACGCAATCAGCCCCAGCATTTT.

This clone was detected only a few times. The chain recombines TRBV6-2 or TRBV6-3 with TRBJ2-5; D gene uncertain. The ends were cut back, 2 bases at V and 2 bases at J, with 6 bases in the middle. The germline V gene has CDR1 MNHEY and CDR2 SVGEGT. The CDR3 contains 13 residues. CDR3 sequence: CASSYKAQETQYF. In nucleotides, the CDR3 is TGTGCCAGCAGTTACAAAGCGCAAGAGACCCAGTACTTC.

The gene calls are TRBV7-9 and TRBJ1-5; no reliable D call. The germline V gene has CDR1 SEHNR and CDR2 FQNEAQ (reference sequence). V lost 5 bases to trimming and J lost 3 bases, with 17 bases between them. The CDR3 covers 16 residues. The CDR3: CASSVVGEGFNQPQHF. The DNA of the CDR3 is TGTGCCAGCAGCGTGGTTGGGGAGGGATTCAATCAGCCCCAGCATTTT.

The chain combines TRBV28 with TRBJ1-2; the D gene is possibly TRBD1 (5 bases). The CDR3 covers 13 residues. CDR1 and CDR2 (germline): MDHEN, SYDVKM. Trimming removed 5 bases from V and 4 bases from J, with 11 bases in between. The CDR3 region has the DNA TGTGCCAGCAGTGCAACCGACAGCTATGGCTACACCTTC. It encodes CASSATDSYGYTF.